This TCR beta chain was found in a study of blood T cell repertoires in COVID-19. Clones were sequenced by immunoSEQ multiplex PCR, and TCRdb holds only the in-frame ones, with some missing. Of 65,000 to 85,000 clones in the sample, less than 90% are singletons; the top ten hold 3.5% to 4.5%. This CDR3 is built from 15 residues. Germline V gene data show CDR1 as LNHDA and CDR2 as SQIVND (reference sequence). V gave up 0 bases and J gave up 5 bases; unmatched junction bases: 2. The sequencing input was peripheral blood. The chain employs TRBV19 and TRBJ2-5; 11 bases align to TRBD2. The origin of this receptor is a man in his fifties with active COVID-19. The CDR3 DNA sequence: TGTGCCAGTAGTATAGATAGCGGGAGGGGGGAGACCCAGTACTTC. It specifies CASSIDSGRGETQYF. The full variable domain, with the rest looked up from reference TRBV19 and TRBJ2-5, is DGGITQSPKYLFRKEGQNVTLSCEQNLNHDAMYWYRQDPGQGLRLIYYSQIVNDFQKGDIAEGYSVSREKKESFPLTVTSAQKNPTAFYLCASSIDSGRGETQYFGPGTRLLVL.